This T cell receptor beta chain was sequenced during a study of T cells in Graves' hyperthyroidism and ophthalmopathy. This clonotype was observed at least ten times. The antigen is not known. Trimming took 6 bases from V and 6 from J, leaving 15 bases between them. From germline, CDR1 is DFQATT and CDR2 SNEGSKA (reference sequence). This CDR3 has 13 residues. Study outcomes and limitations: Ophthalmopathy was model-predicted a median approximately 6.9 months pre-onset. Blood also showed most of the thyroid clonotypes that were expanded above 0.001.

From RNA transcripts, TCR beta CDR3 regions were amplified. A first-round RT-PCR of the TCR CDR3 used the HTBI primer set. TCRdb ran MiXCR on the multiplex PCR reads and lists one entry per CDR3 protein. The sample contains approximately 590,000 distinct CDR3 sequences, approximately 14% of which appear only once. Diagnoses used clinical symptoms, serum thyroxine and TRAb, thyroid ultrasound and orbital computed tomography. Specimen: blood. The receptor was derived from a woman aged 25 to 45 with Graves' hyperthyroidism. The chain is built from TRBV20-1 and TRBJ1-5, with D hard to call. CDR3 in DNA: TGCAGTGCCAGACCGGGCGTTAGTCAGCCCCAGCATTTT. It codes for CSARPGVSQPQHF.